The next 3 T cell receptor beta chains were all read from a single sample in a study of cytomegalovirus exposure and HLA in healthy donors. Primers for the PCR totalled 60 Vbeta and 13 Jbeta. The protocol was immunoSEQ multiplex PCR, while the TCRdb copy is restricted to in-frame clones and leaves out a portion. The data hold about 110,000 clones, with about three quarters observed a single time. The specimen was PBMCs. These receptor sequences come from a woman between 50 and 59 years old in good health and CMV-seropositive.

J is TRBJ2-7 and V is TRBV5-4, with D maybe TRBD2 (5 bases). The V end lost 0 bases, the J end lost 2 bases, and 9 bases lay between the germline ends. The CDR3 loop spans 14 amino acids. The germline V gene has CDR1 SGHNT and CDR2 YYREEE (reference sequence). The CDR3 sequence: CASSLGGNPYEQYF. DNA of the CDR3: TGTGCCAGCAGCTTGGGAGGGAATCCCTACGAGCAGTACTTC.

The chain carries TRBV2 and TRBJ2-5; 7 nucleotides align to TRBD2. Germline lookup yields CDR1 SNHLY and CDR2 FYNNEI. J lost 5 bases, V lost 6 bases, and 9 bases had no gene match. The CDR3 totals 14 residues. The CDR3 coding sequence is TGTGCCAGCAGGACGGGGACCGGGGGGGAGACCCAGTACTTC. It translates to CASRTGTGGETQYF.

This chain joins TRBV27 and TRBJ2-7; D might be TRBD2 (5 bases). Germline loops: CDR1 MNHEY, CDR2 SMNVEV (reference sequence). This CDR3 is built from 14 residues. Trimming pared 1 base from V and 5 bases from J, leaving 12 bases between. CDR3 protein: CASSLLAGSHEQYF. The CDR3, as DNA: TGTGCCAGCAGTTTATTGGCGGGTTCGCACGAGCAGTACTTC.